One sample yielded the 13 T cell receptor beta chains listed below, sequenced in a study of CD4 T cells in relation to SARS-CoV-2 and coronaviruses. Their recognized antigens are unknown. Unexposed donor CD4+ T cells date from 2011-2018, before the COVID-19 pandemic. After approximately ten days of culture, CD4+ T cells were isolated. Sequencing used immunoSEQ multiplex PCR; TCRdb keeps in-frame clones, though not all of them. Among approximately 17,000 clones listed, about 80% were seen once. The sample comprised CD4+ T cells from PBMCs, cultured in vitro. The receptors shown here come from a human donor in good health.

In its sample, this clone is medium-sized. J is TRBJ2-1 and V is TRBV10-2; D not resolved. This CDR3 comprises 11 residues. The germline CDR1 and CDR2 sequences are WSHSY and SAAADI. CDR3 bases: TGCGGGACGCGAGTCTACAATGAGCAGTTCTTC. This codes for CGTRVYNEQFF.

This clone was picked up a small number of times. This sequence joins TRBV19 and TRBJ2-1; D ambiguous. Per germline, CDR1 LNHDA and CDR2 SQIVND (reference sequence). The CDR3 is 13 residues long. V lost 2 bases, J lost 10 bases, and 12 bases lay in between. CDR3 sequence: CASSISLVGEQFF. The CDR3 nucleotides are TGTGCCAGTAGTATAAGCCTAGTAGGGGAGCAGTTCTTC. The variable domain in full, completed from reference TRBV19 and TRBJ2-1, reads DGGITQSPKYLFRKEGQNVTLSCEQNLNHDAMYWYRQDPGQGLRLIYYSQIVNDFQKGDIAEGYSVSREKKESFPLTVTSAQKNPTAFYLCASSISLVGEQFFGPGTRLTVL.

This sequence joins TRBV7-9 and TRBJ1-4; no reliable D call. V was pared by 5 bases and J by 0 bases, with 10 bases between. The CDR3 has 15 amino acids. CDR1 is SEHNR and CDR2 is FQNEAQ in the germline V gene (reference sequence). As DNA, the CDR3 is TGTGCCAGCAGCCGTAGTACGGCAACTAATGAAAAACTGTTTTTT. As protein: CASSRSTATNEKLFF.

This clone was counted a few times. The rearrangement joins TRBV24-1 to TRBJ2-1; 7 nucleotides agree with TRBD1. V lost 5 bases and J lost 5; bases outside the gene matches: 11. CDR3 length: 16 amino acids. Looked up from germline, CDR1 is KGHDR and CDR2 is SFDVKD. CDR3 in DNA: TGTGCCACCAGTGGAATTTCGGACAGGACGAACAATGAGCAGTTCTTC. This sequence encodes CATSGISDRTNNEQFF.

The rearrangement uses TRBV7-8 and TRBJ1-6; no reliable D call. The CDR3 contains 14 residues. Germline V lookup: CDR1 SGHVS, CDR2 FQNEAQ. The ends were cut back, 2 bases at V and 6 bases at J, with 8 bases in the middle. CDR3 protein: CASSLLPSNSPLHF. The CDR3 nucleotides read TGTGCCAGCAGCTTACTACCTAGTAATTCACCCCTCCACTTT.

This clone was recorded once. V usage is TRBV19 and J usage is TRBJ1-5; D remains unclear. The germline gives CDR1 LNHDA, CDR2 SQIVND (reference sequence). The CDR3 is 14 amino acids. V was trimmed by 5 bases and J by 0 bases, leaving 8 bases between them. This CDR3 reads CASSEEYSNQPQHF. CDR3 in DNA: TGTGCCAGTAGTGAGGAATATAGCAATCAGCCCCAGCATTTT.

V is TRBV30 and J is TRBJ1-2, with D maybe TRBD1 (5 bases). Trimming cost V 1 base and J 2 bases, with 11 bases left between them. Looked up from germline, CDR1 is GTSNPN and CDR2 is SVGIG (reference sequence). The CDR3 is 14 amino acids. The CDR3 coding sequence is TGTGCCTGGAGTGAGCGGGACCAGAACTATGGCTACACCTTC. It codes for CAWSERDQNYGYTF.

The V gene is TRBV18, the J gene TRBJ1-2; weak D call: TRBD1 (5 bases). CDR3 size: 13 residues. Germline V CDR1 and CDR2: KGHSH, LQKENI. The V gene lost 3 bases and the J gene lost 3 bases, with 8 bases spanning the gap. CDR3 in amino acids: CASSPRGDYGYTF. In DNA, the CDR3 is TGTGCCAGCTCACCTAGGGGAGACTATGGCTACACCTTC.

The chain links TRBV3-1 (or the pseudogene TRBV3-2) to TRBJ2-1, with 13 positions matching TRBD2. Trimming cost V 3 bases and J 7 bases; bases outside gene matches: 6. The germline CDR1 and CDR2 sequences are LGHDT and YNNKEL (reference sequence). The CDR3 has 16 residues. CDR3 nucleotide sequence: TGTGCCAGCAGCCAGGAGGGACTAGCGGGAAGGAATGAGCAGTTCTTC. Its protein is CASSQEGLAGRNEQFF.

The chain couples TRBV13 to TRBJ1-4; 8 nucleotides align to TRBD1. CDR1 and CDR2 (germline): PRHDT, FYEKMQ (reference sequence). The V gene end was trimmed by 6 bases and the J gene end by 0 bases; junction bases not matched to a gene: 12. The CDR3 length is 18 residues. The CDR3 sequence: CASSRQQGGVATNEKLFF. CDR3 sequence (DNA): TGTGCCAGCAGTCGACAACAGGGGGGGGTGGCAACTAATGAAAAACTGTTTTTT.

The V and J genes are TRBV6-5 and TRBJ2-7; TRBD1 matches at 9 bases. This CDR3 has 12 residues. Germline V gene data show CDR1 as MNHEY and CDR2 as SVGAGI. With 11 bases clipped from V and 5 bases from J, the junction kept 7 bases outside the gene matches. DNA for the CDR3: TGTGCCGTCCGGGACAGGGTCGACGAGCAGTACTTC. Amino acids: CAVRDRVDEQYF.

The chain links TRBV25-1 to TRBJ2-2, with D uncertain. This CDR3 is 12 amino acids long. The germline CDR1 and CDR2 sequences are MGHDK and SYGVNS. V was cut by 3 bases and J by 2 bases, with 1 base left in between. This CDR3 reads CASSDNTGELFF. CDR3 nucleotides: TGTGCCAGCAGTGACAACACCGGGGAGCTGTTTTTT.

This clone was seen more than once but under ten times. The chain links TRBV19 to TRBJ2-7; no definite D call. The CDR3 totals 14 residues. Trimming cost V 3 bases and J 6 bases, with 15 bases left between them. Germline V gene data show CDR1 as LNHDA and CDR2 as SQIVND (reference sequence). The CDR3 loop is CASSISPSLGEQYF. The CDR3 DNA follows: TGTGCCAGTAGTATCTCCCCTTCCCTGGGCGAGCAGTACTTC.